This TCR beta chain was sequenced for a study of blood T cell repertoires in COVID-19 (dated by TCRdb to 2018 to 2020). Study-level background: Samples from collaborators originated in the United States, Italy and Spain and spanned both the acute and convalescent phases of COVID-19. The samples were drawn from two sources: the first 160 participants of the ongoing ImmuneRACE study, and 950 to 1,500 subjects contributed by 6 global collaborators. A de-identified subject ID, COVID-19 status, age in years and sex were almost always included in the sample metadata. Where available, HLA class I and class II types were taken from metadata supplied by the sample provider and were not determined by assay-based typing. The material from the prospective study consisted of cDNA or gDNA derived from T cells, B-cell-depleted T cells, or PBMCs. The dataset comprised deeply sampled blood TCRbeta repertoires from subjects exposed to, actively infected with, or recovered from COVID-19. A freely available public database, intended as a resource for researchers studying the immune response to SARS-CoV-2, is where the repertoires were released. What the authors observed across the whole study: How much clinical and demographic metadata was included differed by source and by participant, and the metadata was provided uncurated.

TCRbeta CDR3 regions were amplified from genomic DNA using the immunoSEQ Assay, a bias-controlled multiplex PCR. In the paper's pipeline: The number of nucleated cells in each sample was estimated by amplification of reference gene primers within the assay. To quantify the absolute abundance of each unique TCRbeta CDR3 rearrangement, sequence reads were collapsed and filtered. For each sample, productive Simpson clonality was calculated as the square root of Simpson's diversity index over productive rearrangements. This immuneACCESS table, as held by TCRdb, lists in-frame sequences with V and J called but not all clones. Of the missing ones, under half trace to an unresolved V gene in checked studies; the others have no known cause. That table is the source of V, J and clone size, and D and trimming were worked out from the DNA. Across this sample there are about 80,000 clones, with around 91% seen only once. About 4.3% of the sample belongs to the ten largest clones.

Taken from cysteine to phenylalanine, the CDR3 has 15 residues. The entry retains the CDR3 DNA only, 45 bases that are in frame from base 1. Germline trimming: 4 bases from V, 5 bases from J; junction bases outside gene matches: 6. In the germline V gene, CDR1 corresponds to SGHTA and CDR2 to FQGTGA. Each collaborating institution followed its own protocols to collect whole blood in K2EDTA tubes. For TCRbeta analysis, collaborators shipped samples as frozen whole blood, isolated PBMCs, or DNA extracted from either of those sample types. As regards this clone: Its antigen is still unknown. No base-level quality is on record; no much larger clone is a single base apart.

The material sequenced was peripheral blood. The sequence was collected from a woman of 80 years or more with active or convalescent COVID-19. Recombination connected TRBV7-3 to TRBJ2-2, with 8 junctional bases fitting TRBD1. The DNA sequence follows: TGTGCCAGCAGCTCCCGGACAGGGAGAACCGGGGAGCTGTTTTTT. The encoded protein is CASSSRTGRTGELFF.